Sequencing of this T cell receptor beta chain was carried out in a study of CD8+ T cells in alopecia areata (dated by TCRdb to 2017 to 2018). About the investigation overall: The treated patients took part in an open-label pilot trial in which moderate-to-severe alopecia areata was treated with oral tofacitinib at 5 to 10 mg twice daily. TCRbeta CDR3 regions were amplified by immunoSEQ multiplex PCR using 35 Vbeta forward and 13 Jbeta reverse primers. High-throughput TCRbeta sequencing was used to examine T cell clonal expansion in alopecia areata in both the C3H/HeJ mouse model and human patients. Biopsies were taken from tofacitinib-treated patients at baseline and again at 4 and 24 weeks into treatment, and several of those patients also had a later scalp biopsy. RNA was extracted with the PAXgene miRNA kit for fixed scalp, the miRNeasy kit for PBMCs, and the RNeasy kit for mouse skin. For the treated patients, the SALT score, which quantifies what percentage of scalp surface area is affected, served as the measure of disease severity. Patients stayed on tofacitinib for 6 to 18 months and then had 6 months of follow-up off drug so that delayed response and recurrence could be assessed. On the human side, TCRbeta sequencing was run on scalp tissue and on sorted CD4+ and CD8+ peripheral blood T cells from healthy controls and from alopecia areata patients with either patchy or totalis/universalis disease. Clonality in the scalp was compared among normal scalp (n=4), patchy alopecia areata scalp (n=8), and alopecia totalis/universalis scalp (n=8). Results the study describes overall, beyond this receptor: With tofacitinib, both scalp clonality and the number of expanded CD8+ clones among the top 100 scalp clones went down significantly. Compared with normal scalp, lesional scalp had higher clonality and more expanded CD8+ clones, particularly in alopecia totalis/universalis, a pattern that suggests antigenic drive. Unlike mouse skin, where gammadelta T cells dominate, normal human skin contains resident alphabeta T cells that get sequenced too, which complicates analysis of the scalp TCR repertoire. Many expanded lesional clones were found to persist in scalp and blood during tofacitinib treatment, and relapse after treatment cessation may be partly explained by this persistence. Shared TCR sequences between patients were less evident than in mice, which may be partly attributable to HLA diversity in the patient population. Because the treated cohort was small and had just a single nonresponder, larger studies are needed to establish links between baseline CD8+ expansion and response.

According to the study, the label for this sample's time point signals: 20 to 30 weeks on oral tofacitinib. The meaning of the sample's treatment or condition label: oral pan-JAK inhibitor, 5-10 mg twice daily. From alopecia areata patients, peripheral blood was collected along with lesional scalp punch biopsies. PBMCs were isolated by density centrifugation and stained for CD3, CD4 and CD8, and CD4+ and CD8+ T cells were sorted on a FACSAria. Library preparation used the immunoSEQ multiplex PCR assay. To provide template for TCR sequencing, every sample had RNA extracted and reverse transcribed into cDNA. SuperScript III was used for first-strand cDNA synthesis, primed with a 2:1 mix of oligo-dT and random hexamers. Amplification bias was assessed with a synthetic immune receptor repertoire, and residual bias was removed computationally. For the original study's pipeline: After raw reads were preprocessed to remove errors, the CDR3 was defined following IMGT conventions as running from the conserved cysteine to phenylalanine. Clonality was calculated as 1 minus Shannon entropy normalized by log2 of the number of productive unique TCRs. CD4 or CD8 identity of scalp clones was inferred by cross-referencing scalp TCRbeta sequences with sorted blood CD4 and CD8 repertoires. Drawn from immuneACCESS, this table holds only the in-frame rearrangements with V and J called that TCRdb kept. Clones are partly lost; checked studies trace under half to an unresolved V gene and leave the rest unexplained. The V and J calls and clone size were taken over from that table, and D and trimming were inferred from the DNA. The sample table lists 150,000 to 200,000 clones, roughly 66% of them with a count of one. Approximately 1% of the sample lies in the top ten.

On this clone itself: The antigen this receptor binds is unknown. No much larger clone exists at a distance of one base, and base qualities are not known.

In the germline V gene (reference sequence), CDR1 corresponds to MNHEY and CDR2 to SMNVEV. The CDR3 goes from the cysteine to the phenylalanine over 16 residues. Only the CDR3 portion is preserved as DNA: 48 bases, with reading frame beginning at the first base. The junction shows trimming of 10 bases on V and 1 base on J, plus 22 bases between the germline ends. The clonotype originates from a human donor with alopecia areata. The chain employs TRBV27 and TRBJ1-2, and possibly TRBD1, on 6 matching bases. The source was CD4+ T cells sorted from blood, collected at week 24, from a patient treated with tofacitinib. In nucleotides, the sequence is TGTGCCACCCGACCTCCGACAGGCTCCGATAACTATGGCTACACCTTC. It encodes CATRPPTGSDNYGYTF.